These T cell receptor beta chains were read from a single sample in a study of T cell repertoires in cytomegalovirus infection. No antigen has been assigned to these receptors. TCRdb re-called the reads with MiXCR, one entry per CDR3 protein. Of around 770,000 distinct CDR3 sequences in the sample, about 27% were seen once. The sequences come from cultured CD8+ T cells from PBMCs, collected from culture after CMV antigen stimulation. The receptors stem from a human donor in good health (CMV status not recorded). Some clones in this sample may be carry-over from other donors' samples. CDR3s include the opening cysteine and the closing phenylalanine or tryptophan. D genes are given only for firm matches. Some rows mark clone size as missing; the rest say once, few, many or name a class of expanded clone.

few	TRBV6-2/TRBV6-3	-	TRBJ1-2	TGTGCCAGCAGTTACACGGAGGCAGGATCATATGGCTACACCTTC	CASSYTEAGSYGYTF
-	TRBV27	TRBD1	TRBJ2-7	TGTGCCAGCAGTTTCCGGGACAGGGACGACGAGCAGTACTTC	CASSFRDRDDEQYF
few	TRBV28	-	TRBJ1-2	TGTGCCAGCAGTCCACTCACAACACAGGGATCCGACTATGGCTACACCTTC	CASSPLTTQGSDYGYTF
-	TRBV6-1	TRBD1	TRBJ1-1	TGTGCCAGCAGGCCGGGACAGGGGGCATACGCTTTCTTT	CASRPGQGAYAFF
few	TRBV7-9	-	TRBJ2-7	TGTGCCAGCAGCCATGAAGTTAAGGGGCCAAGCTACGAGCAGTACTTC	CASSHEVKGPSYEQYF
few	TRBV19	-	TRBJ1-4	TGTGCCAGTACCCGACAGGACCGGTATGAAAAACTGTTTTTT	CASTRQDRYEKLFF
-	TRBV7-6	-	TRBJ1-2	TGTGCCAGCAGCGAGGGACTCGATGGCTACACCTTC	CASSEGLDGYTF
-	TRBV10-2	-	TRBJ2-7	TGCGCCAGCAGTGATGCACTGGGGTTCGCGCAGTACTTC	CASSDALGFAQYF
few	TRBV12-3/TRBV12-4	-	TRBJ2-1	TGTGCCAGCAGTTTTGCTCAGGGGTTCTATGAGCAGTTCTTC	CASSFAQGFYEQFF
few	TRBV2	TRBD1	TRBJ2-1	TGTGCCAGCAGTGGGGACAGTTCCACCTACAATGAGCAGTTCTTC	CASSGDSSTYNEQFF
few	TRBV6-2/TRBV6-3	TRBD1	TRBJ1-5	TGTGCCAGCAGTTACAGCGACAGGGGTAATCAGCCCCAGCATTTT	CASSYSDRGNQPQHF
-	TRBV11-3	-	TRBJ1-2	TGTGCCAGCAGCTTAGATTTCGGGTTTGCTCATGGCTACACCTTC	CASSLDFGFAHGYTF
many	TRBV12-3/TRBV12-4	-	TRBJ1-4	TGTGCCAGCAGTTTGGTTTTTTGGGATGGGGATTCGGGAGTGACTAATGAAAAACTGTTTTTT	CASSLVFWDGDSGVTNEKLFF
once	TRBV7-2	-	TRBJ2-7	TGTGTCAGCAGCCCCCGAACCTACGAGCAGTACTTC	CVSSPRTYEQYF
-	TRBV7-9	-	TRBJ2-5	TGTGCCAGCAGCTCCAAAGTCACGGACCAAGAGACCCAGTACTTC	CASSSKVTDQETQYF
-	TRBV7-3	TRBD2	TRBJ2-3	TGTGCCAGCAGCTTAAGGAGGGCGGGGGGCCTTCAGGGCACAGATACGCAGTATTTT	CASSLRRAGGLQGTDTQYF
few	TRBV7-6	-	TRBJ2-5	TGTGCTAGCAGCCCCCCCCGGGGGCGCGAGACCCAGTACTTC	CASSPPRGRETQYF
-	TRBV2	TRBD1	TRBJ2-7	TGTGCCAGCAAGGTAGGGCAGGGGGCGTCCTACGAGCAGTACTTC	CASKVGQGASYEQYF
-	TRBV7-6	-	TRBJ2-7	TGTGCCAGCAGCCAAGGGTGGGGGAACGAGCAGTACTTC	CASSQGWGNEQYF
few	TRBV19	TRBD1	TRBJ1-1	TGTGCCAGTAGTACCCACAGGGGACCGAACACTGAAGCTTTCTTT	CASSTHRGPNTEAFF
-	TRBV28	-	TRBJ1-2	TGTGCCAGCAGTTTATTAATGGGGGGGTACTATGGCTACACCTTC	CASSLLMGGYYGYTF
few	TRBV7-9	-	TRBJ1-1	TGTGCCAGCACCGGGACACCCTACTTGAACACTGAAGCTTTCTTT	CASTGTPYLNTEAFF
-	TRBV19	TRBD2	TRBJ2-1	TGTGCCAGTAGTCTGGGGCCGACTAGCGGGGCGTACAATGAGCAGTTCTTC	CASSLGPTSGAYNEQFF
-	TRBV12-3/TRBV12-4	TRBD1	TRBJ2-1	TGTGCCAGCAGTTTTTGGACAGGGAGCTCCTACAATGAGCAGTTCTTC	CASSFWTGSSYNEQFF
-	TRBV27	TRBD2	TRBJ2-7	TGTGCCAGCAGTCCCGGACTAGCGGGGGCCTACCGTTACGAGCAGTACTTC	CASSPGLAGAYRYEQYF
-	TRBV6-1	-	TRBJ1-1	TGTGCCAGCAGTTACGCGGGAGGCGACATGGAAGCTTTCTTT	CASSYAGGDMEAFF
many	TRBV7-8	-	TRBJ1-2	TGTGCCAGCAGTACAGGGCCTAGGGGCTATGGCTACACCTTC	CASSTGPRGYGYTF
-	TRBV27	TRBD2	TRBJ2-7	TGTGCCAGCAGTTTGGGGGGGGACTTCTACGAGCAGTACTTC	CASSLGGDFYEQYF
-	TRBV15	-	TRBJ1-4	TGTGCCACCAGCAGAGATATTGAAAAACTGTTTTTT	CATSRDIEKLFF
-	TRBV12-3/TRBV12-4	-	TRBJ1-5	TGTGCCAGCAGTTTCGAGGTGACAGTCACACTTAGCAATCAGCCCCAGCATTTT	CASSFEVTVTLSNQPQHF
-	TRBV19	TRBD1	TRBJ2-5	TGTGCCAGTAGTATAGGAACAGGGGGTGCTTTCGCGGAGACCCAGTACTTC	CASSIGTGGAFAETQYF
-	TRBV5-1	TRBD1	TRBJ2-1	TGCGCCAGCAGCATCACAGGGGGTAGTGAGCAGTTCTTC	CASSITGGSEQFF
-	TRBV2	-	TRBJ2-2	TGTGCCAGCCCCGGGGGCGATGGCACCGGGGAGCTGTTTTTT	CASPGGDGTGELFF
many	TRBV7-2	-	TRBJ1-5	TGTGCCAGCAGCTTAGCCGGGGGCCATCAGCCCCAGCATTTT	CASSLAGGHQPQHF
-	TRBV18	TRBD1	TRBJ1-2	TGTGCCAGCTCACCACTGACAGGGGTTGACGGCTACACCTTC	CASSPLTGVDGYTF
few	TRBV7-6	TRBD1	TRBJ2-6	TGTGCCAGCAGCTGGGACACAGGGGGCCACTCTGGGGCCAACGTCCTGACTTTC	CASSWDTGGHSGANVLTF
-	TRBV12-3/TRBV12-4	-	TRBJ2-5	TGTGCCAGCAGTACCCCCCGGGTAGACGAAGAGACCCAGTACTTC	CASSTPRVDEETQYF
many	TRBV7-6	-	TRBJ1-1	TGTGCCAGCAGCTCCTACCGGGTTGATGACACTGAAGCTTTCTTT	CASSSYRVDDTEAFF
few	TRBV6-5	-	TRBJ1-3	TGTGCCAGCAGTTACGGACAGAACTCTGGAAACACCATATATTTT	CASSYGQNSGNTIYF
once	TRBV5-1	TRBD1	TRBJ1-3	TGCGCCAGCAGCTCACGTTCCACAGGGGCTGGAAACACCATATATTTT	CASSSRSTGAGNTIYF
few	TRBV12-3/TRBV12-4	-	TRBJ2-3	TGTGCCAGCAGCTATCCGGGGCGGAGCACAGATACGCAGTATTTT	CASSYPGRSTDTQYF
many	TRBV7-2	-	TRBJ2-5	TGTGCCAGCAGCTCCCCTGGGGACGGGCAAGAGACCCAGTACTTC	CASSSPGDGQETQYF
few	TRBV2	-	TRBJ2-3	TGTGCCAGCAGTTCAGGATCCTACACGGCAGATACGCAGTATTTT	CASSSGSYTADTQYF
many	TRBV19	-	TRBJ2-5	TGTGCCAGTAGTTATCGGACAGCTCAAGAGACCCAGTACTTC	CASSYRTAQETQYF
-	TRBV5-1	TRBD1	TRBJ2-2	TGCGCCAGCAGCGCCCGGACAGGCTCGGGGTACACCGGGGAGCTGTTTTTT	CASSARTGSGYTGELFF
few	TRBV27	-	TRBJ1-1	TGTGCCACGAGGGGGGGAAGGAACACTGAAGCTTTCTTT	CATRGGRNTEAFF
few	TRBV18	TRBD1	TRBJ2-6	TGTGCCAGCTCACCCGCCAGGACAGGGGGCGTAAGGGTTGGGGCCAACGTCCTGACTTTC	CASSPARTGGVRVGANVLTF
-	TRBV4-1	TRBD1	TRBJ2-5	TGCGCCAGCAGCCAGACTCAGGGGGCGACGGAGACCCAGTACTTC	CASSQTQGATETQYF
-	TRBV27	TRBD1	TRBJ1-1	TGTGCCAGCAGTTTATCGAGGGGGCAGAACACTGAAGCTTTCTTT	CASSLSRGQNTEAFF
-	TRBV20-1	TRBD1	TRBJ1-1	TGCAGTGCTAGGGGACAGGGGGGTACAATGAACACTGAAGCTTTCTTT	CSARGQGGTMNTEAFF
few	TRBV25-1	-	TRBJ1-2	TGTGCCAGCACCGGGCCCGACTATGGCTACACCTTC	CASTGPDYGYTF